This record looks at one T cell receptor (beta chain) sequence and its context. Its antigen remains unidentified. The V and J ends lost 7 bases and 2 bases, in that order; junction bases with no gene match: 11. Per germline, CDR1 SGHTA and CDR2 FQGNSA. This CDR3 spans 19 amino acids. The entry originates in a study of regulatory T cells in long-lasting Graves disease. Broader study findings: For persistent Graves' patients, TCR diversity was lower than for newly diagnosed ones. Newly diagnosed patients shared 750 to 1,000 public clonotypes; persistent patients shared around 2,500.

The time point denotes: newly diagnosed GD, antithyroid drugs for less than 3 months. Isolated PBMC RNA provided the starting material for the TCR library. Building of the TCR beta libraries involved iRepertoire HTBI primers and Arm-PCR of CDR3 regions. TCRdb re-called the multiplex PCR reads through MiXCR, storing one row per CDR3 protein. The profile shows over 350,000 distinct CDR3 sequences, over 12% of them singletons. The same sample was also used in a study of T cells in Graves' hyperthyroidism and ophthalmopathy.

The sequenced sample was peripheral blood mononuclear cells (PBMCs), obtained at new diagnosis, from a patient treated with antithyroid drugs. The receptor comes from a woman aged 40 to 50 with Graves disease. The chain has TRBV7-2 and TRBJ2-2; 15 bases fit TRBD2. CDR3 DNA: TGTGCCAGCACCTTTGACCCGGGACTAGCGGGAGGAAACACCGGGGAGCTGTTTTTT. It yields the protein CASTFDPGLAGGNTGELFF.